The 20 T cell receptor beta chains in this list originate from one sample, sequenced in a study of blood T cells in healthy people across ages. Combining a sample-barcoded 5' primer with a J-beta primer mix, a second PCR ran for about 7 to 11 cycles. TCRdb called the 5' RACE reads again in MiXCR, with one record for every CDR3 protein. The sample holds fewer than 1.5 million distinct CDR3 sequences, around two fifths seen once. The sequencing sample was made of blood. These receptors originate from a woman aged 18-29 years in good health.

The chain joins TRBV6-5 to TRBJ2-3, with 11 bases matching TRBD2. The ends lost 4 bases at V and 4 bases at J; junction bases unmatched: 10. Germline V gene data show CDR1 as MNHEY and CDR2 as SVGAGI. The CDR3 consists of 17 residues. CDR3 coding DNA: TGTGCCAGCAGTTCTTCACTAGCGGGAGCCGGCGCAGATACGCAGTATTTT. Its translation is CASSSSLAGAGADTQYF.

This clonotype was observed a handful of times. The rearrangement links TRBV27 to TRBJ2-3, with D hard to call. The V gene lost 1 base and the J gene lost 2 bases, with 4 bases spanning the gap. CDR1 is MNHEY, CDR2 SMNVEV, per germline (reference sequence). CDR3 length: 13 amino acids. The CDR3, as DNA: TGTGCCAGCAGTTTATTAACCACAGATACGCAGTATTTT. Translating gives CASSLLTTDTQYF.

This clonotype was recorded a few times. V gene TRBV5-1 combines with J gene TRBJ2-1, with D possibly being TRBD1 or TRBD2 (5 bases each). Germline CDR1 is SGHRS and CDR2 is YFSETQ. V lost 0 bases and J lost 2, with 12 bases in between. There are 16 residues in the CDR3. CDR3 residues: CASSLVGDPTYNEQFF. The CDR3, as DNA: TGCGCCAGCAGCTTGGTTGGGGACCCCACCTACAATGAGCAGTTCTTC.

This clonotype has only a few counts. The chain carries TRBV11-2 and TRBJ2-5, with D tentatively TRBD1 or TRBD2 (5 bases each). V lost 2 bases and J 1 base, leaving 17 bases between the germline ends. The CDR3 consists of 17 residues. Per germline, CDR1 SGHAT and CDR2 FQNNGV. CDR3 coding DNA: TGTGCCAGCAGCTTATTTTCGGGTAGGGGAGTCCAAGAGACCCAGTACTTC. Encoded protein: CASSLFSGRGVQETQYF. The variable domain in full, completed from reference TRBV11-2 and TRBJ2-5, reads EAGVAQSPRYKIIEKRQSVAFWCNPISGHATLYWYQQILGQGPKLLIQFQNNGVVDDSQLPKDRFSAERLKGVDSTLKIQPAKLEDSAVYLCASSLFSGRGVQETQYFGPGTRLLVL.

This clonotype was recorded a few times. The V and J genes are TRBV5-6 and TRBJ2-4, with TRBD1 matching 7 bases. Germline V gene sequence: CDR1 SGHDT, CDR2 YYEEEE. This CDR3 has 15 amino acids. Trimming cost V 4 bases and J 3 bases; bases outside gene matches: 7. CDR3 amino acids: CASSPRDRLKNIQYF. CDR3 coding DNA: TGTGCCAGCAGCCCCCGGGACAGACTCAAAAACATTCAGTACTTC. The variable domain in full, with the rest retrieved from reference TRBV5-6 and TRBJ2-4, is DAGVTQSPTHLIKTRGQQVTLRCSPKSGHDTVSWYQQALGQGPQFIFQYYEEEERQRGNFPDRFSGHQFPNYSSELNVNALLLGDSALYLCASSPRDRLKNIQYFGAGTRLSVL.

This chain joins TRBV16 and TRBJ1-1; no firm D call. The CDR3 has 13 amino acids. Germline CDR1 and CDR2: KGHSY and FQNENV. The ends were cut back, 4 bases at V and 8 bases at J, with 14 bases in the middle. CDR3 coding DNA: TGTGCCAGCAGCCCCTTCAAAGGAGAGGAAGCTTTCTTT. Its protein product is CASSPFKGEEAFF. The full variable domain, completed using reference TRBV16 and TRBJ1-1, is GEEVAQTPKHLVRGEGQKAKLYCAPIKGHSYVFWYQQVLKNEFKFLISFQNENVFDETGMPKERFSAKCLPNSPCSLEIQATKLEDSAVYFCASSPFKGEEAFFGQGTRLTVV.

V is TRBV20-1 and J is TRBJ2-7; 7 bases line up with TRBD1. There are 13 residues in the CDR3. Trimming took 4 bases from V and 5 from J; bases not matched to a gene: 8. Per germline, CDR1 DFQATT and CDR2 SNEGSKA (reference sequence). CDR3: CSATPGQRHEQYF. The CDR3 nucleotides read TGCAGTGCTACTCCGGGACAGCGCCACGAGCAGTACTTC.

This clonotype occurred many times. CDR3 bases: TGTGCCAGCTCCCCGGGCTCTACGCAGTATTTT. Amino acid sequence: CASSPGSTQYF. The gene calls are TRBV12-3 or TRBV12-4 and TRBJ2-3; D not resolved. V shed 8 bases and J shed 8 bases, with 11 bases lying between them. The CDR3 runs 11 residues.

This chain links TRBV29-1 with TRBJ2-2, with D tentatively TRBD2 (5 bases). Trimming cost V 3 bases and J 9 bases, with 14 bases left between them. The CDR3 has 13 residues. The germline V gene encodes CDR1 SQVTM and CDR2 ANQGSEA. The CDR3 region has the DNA TGCAGCGTTGAGGCCCGGGGTCTCAGGGAGCTGTTTTTT. Amino acid sequence: CSVEARGLRELFF.

The CDR3 DNA sequence: TGTGCCAGCAGTCCGAAGGGGGCCCAGGTTGGTTCACCCCTCCACTTT. It yields the protein CASSPKGAQVGSPLHF. The chain joins TRBV27 to TRBJ1-6; 7 bases map to TRBD1. Germline V gives CDR1 MNHEY, CDR2 SMNVEV (reference sequence). V lost 5 bases, J lost 9 bases, and 13 bases stayed unmatched. CDR3 size: 16 residues.

As DNA, the CDR3 is TGTGCCAGCCTTAGGACCGGTAGCACAGATACGCAGTATTTT. Amino acids: CASLRTGSTDTQYF. The chain uses TRBV7-2 and TRBJ2-3; D is ambiguous. V shed 8 bases and J shed 0 bases, with 12 bases lying between them. This CDR3 has 14 amino acids. CDR1 SGHTA and CDR2 FQGNSA come from the germline V gene.

A few counts support this clonotype. This chain links TRBV20-1 with TRBJ2-7; D is undetermined. Germline loops: CDR1 DFQATT, CDR2 SNEGSKA (reference sequence). CDR3 size: 14 residues. V was cut by 0 bases and J by 2 bases, with 11 bases left in between. The CDR3 DNA reads as TGCAGTGCTAGAGATCTAGGGCGGACCTACGAGCAGTACTTC. This sequence encodes CSARDLGRTYEQYF.

This clonotype was counted a few times. J is TRBJ2-1 and V is TRBV7-9; 7 nucleotides align to TRBD2. Trimming at V came to 2 bases and at J to 0 bases, leaving 4 bases not matched to a gene. The length of the CDR3 is 16 residues. Germline CDR1 reads SEHNR; CDR2 reads FQNEAQ (reference sequence). The CDR3 DNA follows: TGTGCCAGCAGCTTATTGCGCGGGAGCTCCTACAATGAGCAGTTCTTC. This sequence encodes CASSLLRGSSYNEQFF.

The V gene is TRBV2, the J gene TRBJ2-3, with no clear D. Germline values: CDR1 SNHLY, CDR2 FYNNEI. CDR3 length: 18 amino acids. The V end lost 3 bases, the J end lost 4 bases, and 23 bases lay between the germline ends. This chain's CDR3 is CASSEAQWKIRISDTQYF. The DNA for the CDR3 is TGTGCCAGCAGTGAGGCGCAGTGGAAGATTAGGATTTCAGATACGCAGTATTTT.

The J gene is TRBJ2-7, the V gene TRBV6-7; D is ambiguous. TRBV6-7 is identified as an open reading frame with a role that is uncertain. The CDR3 consists of 13 residues. V lost 5 bases, J lost 5 bases, and 13 bases lay in between. In nucleotides, the CDR3 is TGTGCCAGCAGTGTCAAGGTAACTGACGAGCAGTACTTC. Amino acid sequence: CASSVKVTDEQYF.

V usage is TRBV4-1 and J usage is TRBJ1-2; D is unresolved. This CDR3 region has 16 residues. V lost 3 bases to trimming and J lost 6 bases, with 20 bases between them. CDR1 is MGHRA and CDR2 is YSYEKL in the germline V gene. The CDR3 DNA is TGCGCCAGCAGCCACTTCCCGGGCCAGGAAGGAGATGGCTACACCTTC. Translating it yields CASSHFPGQEGDGYTF.

This clonotype was observed at least ten times. The CDR3 loop is CSVHIAERRDIQYF. CDR3 DNA sequence: TGCAGCGTTCATATCGCGGAGAGGAGGGACATTCAGTACTTC. J is TRBJ2-4 and V is TRBV29-1, with D possibly matching TRBD2 (6 bases). V lost 5 bases and J lost 8, with 19 bases in between. Germline loops: CDR1 SQVTM, CDR2 ANQGSEA. This CDR3 has 14 amino acids.

The table lists this clonotype with a few counts. The chain has TRBV6-1 and TRBJ2-1; D is perhaps TRBD1 (6 bases). Trimming took 0 bases from V and 8 from J, leaving 11 bases between them. This CDR3 is 14 amino acids long. Germline V gives CDR1 MNHNS, CDR2 SASEGT. Here the CDR3 DNA reads TGTGCCAGCAGTGAAGCGTCGGGACACCATGAGCAGTTCTTC. This translates into CASSEASGHHEQFF.

This clonotype was seen a single time. The junction departs from the called germline gene at one end, perhaps through a read error. V is TRBV5-1 and J is TRBJ2-5; no clear D gene. The CDR3 totals 13 residues. Looked up from germline, CDR1 is SGHRS and CDR2 is YFSETQ. The CDR3 sequence: CANSFSRQETQYF. The CDR3 nucleotides read TGCGCCAACAGCTTTTCCCGTCAAGAGACCCAGTACTTC.

V is TRBV7-9 and J is TRBJ2-7, with D perhaps TRBD2 (6 bases). The germline CDR1 and CDR2 sequences are SEHNR and FQNEAQ (reference sequence). CDR3 length equals 13 residues. V was trimmed by 8 bases and J by 4 bases, leaving 15 bases between them. CDR3 nucleotide sequence: TGTGCCAGCCAGGCGGGAATCGGATACGAGCAGTACTTC. Amino acid sequence: CASQAGIGYEQYF.